The clone carrying this T cell receptor beta chain was detected a few times. The antigen is not known. This specimen comes from a study of T-cell reconstitution after alpha-beta-depleted transplantation in children. Unique molecular identifiers were incorporated when the TCRbeta library was constructed. TCRdb re-called the PCR reads with MiXCR, one entry per CDR3 protein. The sample lists some 440,000 distinct CDR3 sequences; around 15% were seen once. The V and J ends lost 3 bases and 4 bases, in that order; junction bases with no gene match: 7. CDR1 is SGHRS, CDR2 YFSETQ, per germline. This CDR3 comprises 14 residues. Study conclusions and caveats: Several patients had high TCRbeta diversity at day 60; it came from surviving recipient T cells and thymic progenitors.

The sample was PBMCs, mostly from graft donor cells, taken 360 days after TCRalphabeta/CD19-depleted stem cell transplant. The chain uses TRBV5-1 and TRBJ2-7; 7 bases agree with TRBD1. This receptor was obtained from a boy in the first two years of life who had a stem cell transplant for Wiskott-Aldrich syndrome, so the T cells may come from the graft donor. CDR3 sequence: CASSYDRDRYEQYF. DNA of the CDR3: TGCGCCAGCAGCTACGACCGGGACAGATACGAGCAGTACTTC.